This record covers a single T cell receptor beta chain. Its target is unknown. V lost 1 base to trimming and J lost 6 bases, with 16 bases between them. This CDR3 region has 16 residues. Germline-derived CDR1 and CDR2 are SGHTA and FQGNSA. Only in-frame clones appear in the TCRdb table, and some are missing; sequencing was by immunoSEQ multiplex PCR. The sample gives 20,000 to 25,000 clones, 85% to 90% of which show up once; about 1.8% is in the top ten. This sample is drawn from a study of T cells after posttransplantation cyclophosphamide. Study-level findings and limits: After PTCy, TRB diversity resembled that of CNI/methotrexate controls. Skin or GI-infiltrating T cells shared few TRB sequences with blood.

Controls had myeloablative marrow grafts with methotrexate and calcineurin inhibitor, sampled at 1 year. This TCR came from a female patient in her 30s who received an allogeneic stem cell transplant from an unrelated donor, was CMV-positive, and had acute and chronic GVHD. The T cells may come from the graft donor. J is TRBJ1-5 and V is TRBV7-2, with D uncertain. The sample here was PBMCs, taken roughly 49 weeks after allogeneic stem cell transplant with calcineurin inhibitor and methotrexate. The CDR3 DNA reads as TGTGCCAGCAGCTTAGGGGGTGCTCGAGGAGGTCAGCCCCAGCATTTT. Protein sequence: CASSLGGARGGQPQHF.